The entry below gives a single T cell receptor beta chain sequence along with its context. The data were obtained in a study of blood T cell repertoires in COVID-19. Trimming removed 4 bases from V and 5 bases from J, with 6 bases in between. The CDR3 runs 12 residues. CDR1 MNHEY and CDR2 SVGAGI come from the germline V gene. The table came from immunoSEQ multiplex PCR; TCRdb's copy has only in-frame clones and leaves some out. The sample includes around 180,000 clones, about nine tenths of them seen just once. The sequence came from a woman aged 25-40 years with acute or convalescent COVID-19. V usage is TRBV6-5 and J usage is TRBJ2-1; D perhaps matches TRBD1 (5 bases). What was sequenced was peripheral blood. CDR3 protein: CASSSGNNEQFF. CDR3 bases: TGTGCCAGCAGTTCAGGGAACAATGAGCAGTTCTTC.